This T cell receptor (beta chain) was recorded in a study of Graves' ophthalmopathy and Graves' hyperthyroidism. Whole-study results and caveats: Progression of ophthalmopathy was predicted by the model with 60% to 71% sensitivity and around 77% specificity.

Hyperthyroidism is called stable when no ophthalmopathy develops within 18 months of follow-up. Symptoms, serum thyroxine and TRAb, thyroid ultrasound, and orbital computed tomography formed the diagnostic basis. The starting material, more than 8 ml of fresh peripheral blood, provided the PBMCs. About this clonotype: No antigen is known for it. A junction boundary mismatches the germline segment, possibly from a read error.

RNA transcripts provided the template for amplifying TCR beta CDR3 regions. RT-PCR was first run with HTBI primers, then multiplex PCR in a second round. TCRdb analysed the multiplex PCR reads with MiXCR anew, one entry per CDR3 protein. The table shows 600,000 to 650,000 distinct CDR3 sequences, with about 20% occurring only once. Germline V lookup: CDR1 SGHTA, CDR2 FQGNSA. This CDR3 has 15 residues. The chain recombines TRBV7-2 with TRBJ2-5, with 9 bases aligning to TRBD2. This clonotype was obtained from a woman younger than 30 with stable Graves' hyperthyroidism. Some clones in this sample may be carry-over from other donors' samples. Sequenced sample: peripheral blood. DNA for the CDR3: TGTGCCAGCAGCTCCGGTTCCAGCGGGGGGAAGACCAAGTACTTC. Translated: CASSSGSSGGKTKYF.